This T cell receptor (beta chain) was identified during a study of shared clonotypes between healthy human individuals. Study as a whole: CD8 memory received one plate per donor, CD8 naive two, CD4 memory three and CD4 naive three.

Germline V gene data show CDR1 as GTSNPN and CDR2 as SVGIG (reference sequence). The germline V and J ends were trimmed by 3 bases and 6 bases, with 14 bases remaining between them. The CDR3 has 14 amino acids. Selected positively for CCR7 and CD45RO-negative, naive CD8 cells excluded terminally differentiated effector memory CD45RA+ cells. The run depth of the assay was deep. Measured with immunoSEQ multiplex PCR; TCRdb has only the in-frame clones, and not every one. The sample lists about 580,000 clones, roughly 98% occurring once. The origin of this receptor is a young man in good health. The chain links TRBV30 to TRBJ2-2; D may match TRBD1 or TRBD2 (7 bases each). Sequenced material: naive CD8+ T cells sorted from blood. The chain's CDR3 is CAWRTGRASGELFF. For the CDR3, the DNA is TGTGCCTGGAGGACAGGGAGGGCGTCCGGGGAGCTGTTTTTT.